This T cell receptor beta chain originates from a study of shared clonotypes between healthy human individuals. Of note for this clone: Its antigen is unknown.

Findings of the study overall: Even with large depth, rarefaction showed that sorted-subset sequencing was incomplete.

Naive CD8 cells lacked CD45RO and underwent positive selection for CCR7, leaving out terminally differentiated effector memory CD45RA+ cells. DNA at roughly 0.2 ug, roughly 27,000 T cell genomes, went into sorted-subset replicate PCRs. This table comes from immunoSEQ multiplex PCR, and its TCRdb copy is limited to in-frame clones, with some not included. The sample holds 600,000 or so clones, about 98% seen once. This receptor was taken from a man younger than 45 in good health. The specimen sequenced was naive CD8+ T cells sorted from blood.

CDR3 bases: TGTGCCATCAGTGAGTCGTCGGTGGGTAATGAGCAGTTCTTC. This codes for CAISESSVGNEQFF. V gene TRBV10-3 combines with J gene TRBJ2-1, with no clear D. This CDR3 has 14 amino acids. The germline V and J ends were trimmed by 0 bases and 7 bases, with 10 bases remaining between them. Germline CDR1 reads ENHRY; CDR2 reads SYGVKD.